This T cell receptor beta chain derives from a study of shared clonotypes between healthy human individuals. Broader study findings: Naive CD4 clonotypes were shared across a few donors at about 5.2%. Larger richness was generally estimated for naive than memory subsets.

Every donor was a Caucasian adult from Nashville, Tennessee. Deep level was the assay's run setting. Assay: immunoSEQ multiplex PCR; the TCRdb copy retains only in-frame clones and omits some. Here the sample spans about 1 million clones, about 75% being singletons. There are 14 residues in the CDR3. The junction had 5 bases not matched to a gene; V was cut back by 3 bases and J by 6 bases. Germline V CDR1 and CDR2: SGHAT, FQNNGV. Comments on this clone: Antigen: not known.

Sequencing was performed on memory CD4+ T cells sorted from blood. Subset indicated: CD45RA-negative fraction. This sequence originates from a man younger than 35 in good health. The V and J genes are TRBV11-2 and TRBJ1-2; 9 positions match TRBD1. The CDR3 nucleotides are TGTGCCAGCAGCTTTGTTACAGGGGGCGATGGCTACACCTTC. As protein: CASSFVTGGDGYTF.